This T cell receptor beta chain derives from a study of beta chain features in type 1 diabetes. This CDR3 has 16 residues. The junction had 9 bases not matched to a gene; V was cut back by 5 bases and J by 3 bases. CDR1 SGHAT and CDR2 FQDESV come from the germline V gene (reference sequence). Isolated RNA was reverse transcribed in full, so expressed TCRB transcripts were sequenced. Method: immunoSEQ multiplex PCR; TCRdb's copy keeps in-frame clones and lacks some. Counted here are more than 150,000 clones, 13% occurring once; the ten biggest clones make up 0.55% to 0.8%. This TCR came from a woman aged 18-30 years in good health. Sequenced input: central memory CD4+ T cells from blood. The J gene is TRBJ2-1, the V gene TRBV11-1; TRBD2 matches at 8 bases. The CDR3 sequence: CASSSLAGSLYNEQFF. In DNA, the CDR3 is TGTGCCAGCAGCAGTCTAGCGGGTAGTCTCTACAATGAGCAGTTCTTC.